The 18 T cell receptor beta chains presented below share a single source sample, sequenced in a study of T cells in Graves' hyperthyroidism and ophthalmopathy. What was amplified from RNA transcripts were TCR beta CDR3 regions. In the first-round RT-PCR of the TCR CDR3, the HTBI primer set was used. TCRdb reanalysed the multiplex PCR reads using MiXCR and keeps one entry per CDR3 protein. Of hundreds of thousands of distinct CDR3 sequences detected, 15% to 20% appear once; the ten largest clones hold 17%. Sequenced: blood. Source of these receptors: a woman between 18 and 30 years old with Graves' ophthalmopathy.

This clonotype was counted only a few times. The chain employs TRBV5-8 and TRBJ2-2, with 10 positions matching TRBD2. Germline loops: CDR1 SGHTS, CDR2 YDEGEE. This CDR3 has 17 amino acids. V lost 4 bases and J lost 1; bases outside the gene matches: 7. The CDR3 sequence is CASSRFASGRNTGELFF. DNA of the CDR3: TGTGCCAGCAGCCGATTCGCTAGCGGGAGGAACACCGGGGAGCTGTTTTTT.

This clonotype was seen repeatedly, ten times or more. The V gene is TRBV13, the J gene TRBJ2-4, with D possibly being TRBD2 (6 bases). The V end was cut by 3 bases, the J end by 7 bases, with 16 bases between. The CDR3 sequence is 15 residues long. Germline V lookup: CDR1 PRHDT, CDR2 FYEKMQ (reference sequence). CDR3 sequence (DNA): TGTGCCAGCAGCTTGGCCTTTGGCGGGACTAACATTCAGTACTTC. Its protein is CASSLAFGGTNIQYF.

This clonotype appeared many times. The chain carries TRBV11-2 and TRBJ1-1, with a tentative D call TRBD1 (6 bases). Germline V gives CDR1 SGHAT, CDR2 FQNNGV. V was clipped by 7 bases and J by 4 bases, with 16 bases between them. The CDR3 totals 14 residues. DNA of the CDR3: TGTGCCAGCATCCTATACAGGGATAGCACTGAAGCTTTCTTT. Protein: CASILYRDSTEAFF.

This clonotype was detected a few times. Mismatch with germline at one junction end may stem from a read error. The rearrangement joins TRBV11-1 to TRBJ2-6, with 8 bases fitting TRBD2. The CDR3 is made up of 14 amino acids. Germline assignment: CDR1 SGHAT and CDR2 FQDESV (reference sequence). In DNA, the CDR3 is TGTGCCAGCTCGGGAGGGCCTGGGGCCGACGTCCTGACTTTC. It is translated as CASSGGPGADVLTF.

The chain is built from TRBV4-2 and TRBJ2-5, with 8 bases that match TRBD1. Germline V gives CDR1 LGHNA, CDR2 YNFKEQ. V trimming: 4 bases; J trimming: 3 bases; junction bases outside the gene matches: 10. This CDR3 has 16 residues. CDR3 bases: TGTGCCAGCAGCCCCCGGGGACAGGACCCCGAAGAGACCCAGTACTTC. This encodes CASSPRGQDPEETQYF.

Remarks on this clonotype: A read error may explain this, as a much larger clone is one base away. The chain is built from TRBV5-5 and TRBJ1-6, with 9 bases identical to TRBD1. The V gene's germline CDR1 is SGHKS and CDR2 YYEKEE (reference sequence). The CDR3 covers 17 residues. Trimming took 3 bases from V and 9 from J; bases not matched to a gene: 13. The chain's CDR3 is CASSSRAAGTGSSPLHF. In nucleotides, the CDR3 is TGTGCCAGCAGCTCTCGTGCGGCTGGGACAGGGAGTTCACCCCTCCACTTT. The full variable domain, with the rest looked up from reference TRBV5-5 and TRBJ1-6, is DAGVTQSPTHLIKTRGQQVTLRCSPISGHKSVSWYQQVLGQGPQFIFQYYEKEERGRGNFPDRFSARQFPNYSSELNVNALLLGDSALYLCASSSRAAGTGSSPLHFGNGTRLTVT.

This clonotype was observed many times. This chain connects TRBV10-3 to TRBJ2-7; D perhaps matches TRBD1 (6 bases). The V end lost 3 bases, the J end lost 4 bases, and 16 bases lay between the germline ends. This CDR3 has 15 residues. Germline CDR1 reads ENHRY; CDR2 reads SYGVKD. CDR3 sequence reads: CAISDPRGNSYEQYF. For the CDR3, the DNA is TGTGCCATCAGTGATCCCAGGGGAAATTCGTACGAGCAGTACTTC.

This clonotype was observed many times. The J gene is TRBJ1-5, the V gene TRBV27, with 12 bases aligning to TRBD1. The trim removed 2 bases at V and 7 bases at J, leaving 6 bases unmatched. CDR1 and CDR2 (germline): MNHEY, SMNVEV (reference sequence). There are 16 residues in the CDR3. CDR3 sequence: CASSLSWDRGRQPQHF. DNA of the CDR3: TGTGCCAGCAGTTTAAGCTGGGACAGGGGGCGACAGCCCCAGCATTTT.

This clonotype has a count of ten or more. The J gene is TRBJ2-7, the V gene TRBV2; 9 positions match TRBD1. Germline CDR1 and CDR2: SNHLY and FYNNEI. This CDR3 region has 15 residues. V was pared by 5 bases and J by 3 bases, with 8 bases of the junction left unmatched. CDR3 bases: TGTGCCAGCAGTCCTCCCGACAGGGGGAACTACGAGCAGTACTTC. This translates into CASSPPDRGNYEQYF.

This clonotype was seen repeatedly, ten times or more. The chain links TRBV30 to TRBJ2-7; D gene unclear. The CDR3 sequence is 13 residues long. V gave up 2 bases and J gave up 3 bases, with 11 bases separating them. Germline CDR1 is GTSNPN and CDR2 is SVGIG (reference sequence). CDR3 DNA: TGTGCCTGGAGTCCAAGTAATTACTACGAGCAGTACTTC. Its protein is CAWSPSNYYEQYF.

Turning to this clonotype: Possible read error: a much larger clone is one base away. It is likely a read error, because the conserved phenylalanine at the end of the CDR3 is missing. This chain connects TRBV28 to TRBJ1-4; 7 bases are a match to TRBD1. Germline-derived CDR1 and CDR2 are MDHEN and SYDVKM. The CDR3 is made up of 15 amino acids. Trimming removed 6 bases from V and 8 bases from J; junction bases left unmatched: 12. As DNA, the CDR3 is TGTGCCAGCAGCAGCGAGGGGGCAGTCGGGGAAAAACTGTTTTTA. Protein product: CASSSEGAVGEKLFL.

The rearrangement links TRBV4-2 to TRBJ2-7; possibly TRBD1 for D (5 bases). V lost 4 bases and J lost 3, with 13 bases in between. CDR1 is LGHNA, CDR2 YNFKEQ, per germline. CDR3 size: 14 residues. The CDR3 sequence: CASSPRQLNYEQYF. CDR3 DNA sequence: TGTGCCAGCAGCCCCCGACAGCTCAACTACGAGCAGTACTTC.

This clonotype was seen ten or more times. The chain uses TRBV6-2 or TRBV6-3 and TRBJ2-3; 9 bases fit TRBD2. In germline, CDR1 is MNHEY, CDR2 SVGEGT. The CDR3 loop spans 15 amino acids. V dropped 2 bases and J dropped 5; count of bases not matched to a gene: 5. The CDR3 DNA follows: TGTGCCAGCAGTTACGGCGGGGGGGCCATAGATACGCAGTATTTT. Translating it yields CASSYGGGAIDTQYF.

This clonotype showed up just a few times. V usage is TRBV20-1 and J usage is TRBJ2-2, with 9 bases fitting TRBD2. The CDR3 contains 17 residues. Germline assignment: CDR1 DFQATT and CDR2 SNEGSKA (reference sequence). V lost 1 base and J lost 1; bases outside the gene matches: 7. This chain's CDR3 is CSARVALAGLNTGELFF. CDR3 in DNA: TGCAGTGCTAGAGTAGCACTAGCGGGCTTGAACACCGGGGAGCTGTTTTTT.

The V and J genes are TRBV19 and TRBJ1-4, with 11 bases identical to TRBD1. The CDR3 has 14 residues. Trimming removed 6 bases from V and 8 bases from J; junction bases left unmatched: 5. Germline V gene data show CDR1 as LNHDA and CDR2 as SQIVND (reference sequence). CDR3 in amino acids: CASSRDRGTEKLFF. The DNA for the CDR3 is TGTGCCAGTAGCCGGGACAGGGGGACGGAAAAACTGTTTTTT.

This clonotype was seen a few times. This rearrangement joins TRBV28 to TRBJ1-2; TRBD1 might be the D (5 bases). V was clipped by 7 bases and J by 7 bases, with 13 bases between them. CDR3 length equals 12 residues. Germline V gives CDR1 MDHEN, CDR2 SYDVKM. The CDR3 is CASNEGLPGYTF. DNA of the CDR3: TGTGCCAGCAACGAGGGACTCCCTGGCTACACCTTC.

V gene TRBV9 combines with J gene TRBJ2-7; 8 positions agree with TRBD1. The germline gives CDR1 SGDLS, CDR2 YYNGEE. The CDR3 runs 15 residues. Trimming took 4 bases from V and 0 from J; bases not matched to a gene: 6. The CDR3 nucleotides are TGTGCCAGCAGCTTAGGACAGGGTTTCTCCTACGAGCAGTACTTC. It yields the protein CASSLGQGFSYEQYF.

The chain recombines TRBV27 with TRBJ1-1, with D perhaps matching TRBD1 (5 bases). V was pared by 6 bases and J by 4 bases, with 15 bases between. The CDR3 contains 14 residues. Per the germline V gene, CDR1 is MNHEY and CDR2 is SMNVEV (reference sequence). The CDR3: CASRPQGRGTEAFF. Here the CDR3 DNA reads TGTGCCAGCAGGCCGCAGGGTAGGGGCACTGAAGCTTTCTTT.